These 17 T cell receptor beta chains were sequenced from one sample in a study of molecular identifiers for immune sequencing clone quantification. TCRdb analysed the PCR reads with MiXCR anew, one entry per CDR3 protein. The sample has 550,000 to 750,000 distinct CDR3 sequences, less than 20% seen once. The sample consisted of naive CD8+ T cells from blood, with Jurkat cell RNA spiked in. The subset is: FACS-sorted CD8+CD4-CCR7+CD45RA+ naive T cells. These receptors were taken from a human donor in good health. Some libraries in this study had Jurkat cell RNA spiked in.

This clonotype appeared many times. The CDR3 here is CASSQYAQGAPSPSGANVLTF. The CDR3 DNA sequence: TGTGCCAGCAGCCAATATGCACAGGGCGCCCCTAGTCCCTCTGGGGCCAACGTCCTGACTTTC. The genes are TRBV6-5 and TRBJ2-6; maybe TRBD1 (6 bases). Germline loops: CDR1 MNHEY, CDR2 SVGAGI. Trimming cost V 6 bases and J 0 bases, with 27 bases left between them. The CDR3 length is 21 residues.

The chain recombines TRBV28 with TRBJ2-1; D is unresolved. CDR3 length: 13 amino acids. Germline V gene data show CDR1 as MDHEN and CDR2 as SYDVKM. Trimming pared 10 bases from V and 9 bases from J, leaving 19 bases between. CDR3 nucleotides: TGTGCCAACAAAACTACTGGTATGGGTGAGCAGTTCTTC. It yields the protein CANKTTGMGEQFF.

This clonotype was counted only a few times. The chain has TRBV6-4 and TRBJ2-3; tentative D call: TRBD1 (5 bases). The length of the CDR3 is 15 residues. The V gene lost 9 bases and the J gene lost 2 bases, with 18 bases spanning the gap. Per the germline V gene, CDR1 is MRHNA and CDR2 is SNTAGT. Here the CDR3 reads CASRTSRDHTDTQYF. The CDR3 nucleotides are TGTGCCAGTCGCACATCCAGGGATCACACAGATACGCAGTATTTT.

CDR3 in amino acids: CSAREPWSLTITDEQFF. As DNA, the CDR3 is TGCAGTGCTAGAGAGCCCTGGTCCCTGACAATAACAGATGAGCAGTTCTTC. This chain joins TRBV20-1 and TRBJ2-1; no definite D call. The CDR3 loop spans 17 amino acids. Trimming stripped 0 bases from V and 8 bases from J, with 23 bases between. The germline gives CDR1 DFQATT, CDR2 SNEGSKA (reference sequence).

This clonotype was counted a few times. This chain links TRBV27 with TRBJ2-7; tentatively, D is TRBD2 (5 bases). The CDR3 covers 15 residues. The V and J ends lost 6 bases and 2 bases respectively, with 17 bases between them. Germline V lookup: CDR1 MNHEY, CDR2 SMNVEV (reference sequence). The CDR3 is CASSPRATGTYEQYF. The CDR3 nucleotides read TGTGCCAGCAGCCCCCGTGCAACCGGGACCTACGAGCAGTACTTC.

This clonotype was counted ten times or more. The V and J genes are TRBV6-6 and TRBJ2-7, with D perhaps matching TRBD2 (7 bases). CDR1 is MNHNY, CDR2 SVGAGI, per germline (reference sequence). This CDR3 comprises 12 residues. V lost 11 bases, J lost 3 bases, and 14 bases lay in between. The CDR3 protein is CALGGDNYEQYF. For the CDR3, the DNA is TGTGCCTTAGGGGGGGATAACTACGAGCAGTACTTC.

This clonotype occurred many times. V usage is TRBV12-3 or TRBV12-4 and J usage is TRBJ2-2; a weak D match, TRBD2 (6 bases). V was trimmed by 3 bases and J by 7 bases, leaving 9 bases between them. The CDR3 loop spans 13 amino acids. CDR3 sequence reads: CASSLGRGGELFF. The DNA of the CDR3 is TGTGCCAGCAGTTTGGGGCGGGGCGGGGAGCTGTTTTTT.

This clonotype was counted ten times or more. The chain recombines TRBV11-2 with TRBJ2-1; D is undetermined. With 0 bases removed from V and 10 bases from J, the gap between germline ends came to 16 bases. Germline CDR1 SGHAT, CDR2 FQNNGV. There are 15 residues in the CDR3. CDR3 nucleotides: TGTGCCAGCAGCTTAGATGAGGCAGGCCCGTTGGAGCAGTTCTTC. It yields the protein CASSLDEAGPLEQFF.

In this sample, this clonotype turned up many times. The rearrangement uses TRBV6-2 or TRBV6-3 and TRBJ1-5; D remains ambiguous. The CDR3 is 13 amino acids. V was clipped by 6 bases and J by 8 bases, with 14 bases between them. Germline V gene sequence: CDR1 MNHEY, CDR2 SVGEGT. CDR3 sequence reads: CASSWVLSEPQHF. The CDR3, as DNA: TGTGCCAGCAGCTGGGTACTCTCGGAGCCCCAGCATTTT.

This clonotype was seen at least ten times. This chain joins TRBV20-1 and TRBJ1-5, with D perhaps matching TRBD1 (5 bases). CDR3 length: 17 residues. The V and J ends lost 6 bases and 1 base respectively, with 22 bases between them. Germline V gene sequence: CDR1 DFQATT, CDR2 SNEGSKA (reference sequence). CDR3 coding DNA: TGCAGTGCGCTAGACCACTGGGGGGAGGGCAGCAATCAGCCCCAGCATTTT. Its protein is CSALDHWGEGSNQPQHF.

The rearrangement uses TRBV4-1 and TRBJ2-7; 11 bases are shared with TRBD2. Trimming at V came to 5 bases and at J to 1 base, leaving 10 bases not matched to a gene. Germline-derived CDR1 and CDR2 are MGHRA and YSYEKL. The CDR3 covers 17 residues. The CDR3 DNA is TGCGCCAGCAGCTCCCACCTTAGCGGGGGGGAATCCTACGAGCAGTACTTC. Its protein is CASSSHLSGGESYEQYF.

The CDR3 DNA is TGTGCCAGTAGTATAGGGGGGGCCGGGAACACTGAAGCTTTCTTT. The encoded protein is CASSIGGAGNTEAFF. The gene calls are TRBV19 and TRBJ1-1; possibly TRBD1 for D (6 bases). The CDR3 sequence is 15 residues long. Germline values: CDR1 LNHDA, CDR2 SQIVND (reference sequence). V lost 1 base and J 1 base, leaving 10 bases between the germline ends. Supplemented by reference TRBV19 and TRBJ1-1, the full variable domain reads DGGITQSPKYLFRKEGQNVTLSCEQNLNHDAMYWYRQDPGQGLRLIYYSQIVNDFQKGDIAEGYSVSREKKESFPLTVTSAQKNPTAFYLCASSIGGAGNTEAFFGQGTRLTVV.

The chain has TRBV11-2 and TRBJ2-7; 9 nucleotides align to TRBD2. The germline gives CDR1 SGHAT, CDR2 FQNNGV. CDR3 length: 18 residues. Trimming at V came to 1 base and at J to 4 bases, leaving 14 bases not matched to a gene. The CDR3 nucleotides read TGTGCCAGCAGCTTAGTCCTAGGGGGGGGGACTAGCCTATACGAGCAGTACTTC. Translating it yields CASSLVLGGGTSLYEQYF. Drawing the rest from reference TRBV11-2 and TRBJ2-7, the complete variable domain is EAGVAQSPRYKIIEKRQSVAFWCNPISGHATLYWYQQILGQGPKLLIQFQNNGVVDDSQLPKDRFSAERLKGVDSTLKIQPAKLEDSAVYLCASSLVLGGGTSLYEQYFGPGTRLTVT.

This clonotype was counted a few times. J is TRBJ2-1 and V is TRBV20-1, with D tentatively TRBD1 or TRBD2 (6 bases each). CDR3 length: 13 amino acids. V was pared by 6 bases and J by 6 bases, with 15 bases between. Germline-derived CDR1 and CDR2 are DFQATT and SNEGSKA (reference sequence). The CDR3 region is CSAGGTPGNEQFF. The CDR3 bases are TGCAGTGCAGGGGGGACTCCGGGCAATGAGCAGTTCTTC.

In this sample, this clonotype turned up many times. The chain carries TRBV2 and TRBJ1-2, with D unresolved. Germline V gene sequence: CDR1 SNHLY, CDR2 FYNNEI. This CDR3 region has 13 residues. V was pared by 8 bases and J by 3 bases, with 13 bases between. CDR3 sequence reads: CASVGQRDYGYTF. In DNA form, the CDR3 reads TGTGCCAGCGTCGGGCAGAGGGACTATGGCTACACCTTC. Using reference TRBV2 and TRBJ1-2 for the parts outside the CDR3, the full variable domain is EPEVTQTPSHQVTQMGQEVILRCVPISNHLYFYWYRQILGQKVEFLVSFYNNEISEKSEIFDDQFSVERPDGSNFTLKIRSTKLEDSAMYFCASVGQRDYGYTFGSGTRLTVV.

The V call is TRBV7-9, the J call TRBJ2-3; a possible D gene is TRBD2 (5 bases). The CDR3 is 16 residues long. Germline CDR1 and CDR2: SEHNR and FQNEAQ (reference sequence). The V end lost 1 base, the J end lost 6 bases, and 17 bases lay between the germline ends. CDR3 sequence (DNA): TGTGCCAGCAGCTTAGAGGCATGGCTAGCTCTCGATACGCAGTATTTT. Translation: CASSLEAWLALDTQYF. The whole variable domain, filled in from reference TRBV7-9 and TRBJ2-3, reads DTGVSQNPRHKITKRGQNVTFRCDPISEHNRLYWYRQTLGQGPEFLTYFQNEAQLEKSRLLSDRFSAERPKGSFSTLEIQRTEQGDSAMYLCASSLEAWLALDTQYFGPGTRLTVL.

To note about this clonotype: Sequence at one end of the junction differs from germline and may be a read error. The chain couples TRBV5-1 to TRBJ2-5; D gene uncertain. CDR3 size: 14 residues. Per the germline V gene, CDR1 is SGHRS and CDR2 is YFSETQ. In DNA, the CDR3 is TGCGCCAGCAGCTTGGTAACGGACGAAGAGGCCCAGTACTTC. Amino acid sequence: CASSLVTDEEAQYF.